The rows below give T cell receptor beta chains drawn from one sample of a study of T cells after somatic rescue of genetic block. Using immunoSEQ multiplex PCR, the repertoire was profiled, and TCRdb retains in-frame clones only, with some absent. The sample includes some 12,000 clones, roughly 73% of them seen just once. Sequenced sample: peripheral blood mononuclear cells (PBMCs). The receptors were gathered from a boy aged 5-17 years. The CDR3 runs from the conserved cysteine through the conserved F or W. D genes are given only for firm matches. Rows may omit the clone size; those that give it use once, few, many or a size class.

>.|.|TRBV5-5|TRBJ2-7
TGTGCCAGCAGCGACACCGACAGGTCGAGTTCCTACGAGCAGTACTTC
CASSDTDRSSSYEQYF
>.|few|TRBV27|TRBJ1-4
TGTGCCAGCACCTTATCCGCCAGGGTTATCGGTGAAAAACTGTTTTTT
CASTLSARVIGEKLFF
>TRBD1|.|TRBV18|TRBJ1-2
TGTGCCAGCTCACGACAGGGACTCAATGGCTACACCTTC
CASSRQGLNGYTF
>.|.|TRBV6-6|TRBJ2-2
TGTGCCAGCAGTTATGCCGGGGAGCTGTTTTTT
CASSYAGELFF
>.|few|TRBV21-1|TRBJ2-7
TGTGCCAGCAGCAATCGGCGGACAGTCCCCTACGAGCAGTACTTC
CASSNRRTVPYEQYF
>.|medium-sized|TRBV6-5|TRBJ2-7
TGTGCCAGCAGTTACTCCTTCCCCGACTACGAGCAGTACTTC
CASSYSFPDYEQYF
>.|.|TRBV7-3|TRBJ2-1
TGTGCCAGCAGCTTAATGGGGGGAGGCCTCAATGAGCAGTTCTTC
CASSLMGGGLNEQFF
>TRBD1|.|TRBV7-6|TRBJ1-4
TGTGCCAGCAGTTTCGGGACAGGGAAACTGTTTTTT
CASSFGTGKLFF
>TRBD1|medium-sized|TRBV10-3|TRBJ1-2
TGTGCCATCAGTGTGAACGGACAGGGCGGCTATGGCTACACCTTC
CAISVNGQGGYGYTF
>TRBD2|.|TRBV15|TRBJ2-5
TGTGCCACCAGCAGGGTAGCGGGGGACCAAGAGACCCAGTACTTC
CATSRVAGDQETQYF
>.|.|TRBV11-3|TRBJ1-1
TGTGCCAGCAGCTCCAGAGGAGCCAAGAACACTGAAGCTTTCTTT
CASSSRGAKNTEAFF
>TRBD1|.|TRBV19|TRBJ1-6
TGTGCCAGTAGTATTGACAGGGGGCGTACACCCCTCCACTTT
CASSIDRGRTPLHF